Listed below are T cell receptor beta chains from one sample, sequenced in a study of shared clonotypes between healthy human individuals. Assay used: immunoSEQ multiplex PCR; TCRdb lists only in-frame clones, some missing. The profile shows over 400,000 clones, roughly 80% of them singletons. Source material: PBMCs. The receptors here all came from a middle-aged woman in good health. Some clones in this sample may be carry-over from other donors' samples. CDR3s include the opening cysteine and the closing phenylalanine or tryptophan. The order of the fields is V gene, D gene, J gene, CDR3 protein. The D gene is left open where the match is weak.

v_call: TRBV19
d_call: TRBD2
j_call: TRBJ2-7
cdr3_aa: CASSQVHGSGSRAYEQYF

v_call: TRBV6-6
d_call: .
j_call: TRBJ2-2
cdr3_aa: CASSYVNTGELFF

v_call: TRBV7-9
d_call: .
j_call: TRBJ2-7
cdr3_aa: CASSLGGSRYEQYF

v_call: TRBV10-3
d_call: TRBD1
j_call: TRBJ1-4
cdr3_aa: CAARQGANEKLFF

v_call: TRBV6-1
d_call: .
j_call: TRBJ2-3
cdr3_aa: CASSEARSSTDTQYF

v_call: TRBV21-1
d_call: .
j_call: TRBJ2-7
cdr3_aa: CASSGTGGDEQYF

v_call: TRBV6-6
d_call: TRBD2
j_call: TRBJ2-7
cdr3_aa: CASRSSGSRTYEQYF

v_call: TRBV7-2
d_call: .
j_call: TRBJ2-5
cdr3_aa: CASSLKQETQYF

v_call: TRBV28
d_call: TRBD2
j_call: TRBJ2-7
cdr3_aa: CASSPSKLAELYEQYF

v_call: TRBV19
d_call: TRBD1
j_call: TRBJ1-5
cdr3_aa: CASSPPGQALNQPQHF

v_call: TRBV30
d_call: .
j_call: TRBJ2-5
cdr3_aa: CAWSARDPRETQYF

v_call: TRBV18
d_call: .
j_call: TRBJ2-2
cdr3_aa: CASSPGTTNTGELFF

v_call: TRBV10-2
d_call: TRBD2
j_call: TRBJ2-2
cdr3_aa: CASNPAGGTGELFF

v_call: TRBV6-5
d_call: TRBD1
j_call: TRBJ1-1
cdr3_aa: CASSTDRGSTEAFF

v_call: TRBV4-2
d_call: TRBD2
j_call: TRBJ2-7
cdr3_aa: CASSQGGGSSYEQYF

v_call: TRBV5-6
d_call: .
j_call: TRBJ1-1
cdr3_aa: CASSSTVNTEAFF

v_call: TRBV18
d_call: .
j_call: TRBJ2-7
cdr3_aa: CASSRGDGTYEQYF

v_call: TRBV9
d_call: TRBD2
j_call: TRBJ2-3
cdr3_aa: CASSTGLADTDTQYF

v_call: TRBV28
d_call: .
j_call: TRBJ2-7
cdr3_aa: CASSPAGRLSYEQYF

v_call: TRBV27
d_call: .
j_call: TRBJ2-7
cdr3_aa: CASSLLGSAGYEQYF

v_call: TRBV2
d_call: TRBD2
j_call: TRBJ2-1
cdr3_aa: CASSPRASGVF

v_call: TRBV18
d_call: .
j_call: TRBJ2-2
cdr3_aa: CASSPTTNTGELFF

v_call: TRBV21-1
d_call: .
j_call: TRBJ1-1
cdr3_aa: CASSKALEIGGIPGNTEAFF

v_call: TRBV7-2
d_call: TRBD1
j_call: TRBJ2-1
cdr3_aa: CASSFDRGKYNEQFF

v_call: TRBV5-1
d_call: .
j_call: TRBJ1-1
cdr3_aa: CASSARQVGTEAFF

v_call: TRBV7-2
d_call: .
j_call: TRBJ2-3
cdr3_aa: CASSPTTSTDTQYF

v_call: TRBV28
d_call: TRBD2
j_call: TRBJ2-1
cdr3_aa: CASSLSELAGALSEQFF

v_call: TRBV5-1
d_call: .
j_call: TRBJ1-2
cdr3_aa: CASSLSGEVYGYTF

v_call: TRBV5-4
d_call: TRBD1
j_call: TRBJ1-1
cdr3_aa: CASSSLTGTEAFF

v_call: TRBV9
d_call: TRBD2
j_call: TRBJ2-1
cdr3_aa: CASSAAGAPNNEQFF

v_call: TRBV7-2
d_call: .
j_call: TRBJ2-4
cdr3_aa: CASGASATRDGNIQYF

v_call: TRBV18
d_call: TRBD1
j_call: TRBJ2-7
cdr3_aa: CVSSPPGTGYSEQYF

v_call: TRBV7-9
d_call: .
j_call: TRBJ1-1
cdr3_aa: CASSLARENTEAFF

v_call: TRBV15
d_call: .
j_call: TRBJ2-1
cdr3_aa: CATSRNLQMGYLDEQFF

v_call: TRBV11-2
d_call: TRBD2
j_call: TRBJ2-3
cdr3_aa: CASTPGTSGTDTQYF

v_call: TRBV29-1
d_call: TRBD1
j_call: TRBJ2-5
cdr3_aa: CSGTGQGLIETQYF

v_call: TRBV30
d_call: .
j_call: TRBJ2-1
cdr3_aa: CAWRGVSSYNEQFF

v_call: TRBV6-6
d_call: TRBD1
j_call: TRBJ1-5
cdr3_aa: CASSYSTGPGQPQHF

v_call: TRBV28
d_call: TRBD2
j_call: TRBJ2-7
cdr3_aa: CASVGGRIPYEQYF

v_call: TRBV9
d_call: TRBD1
j_call: TRBJ2-1
cdr3_aa: CASRAPGQGYNEQFF

v_call: TRBV5-1
d_call: .
j_call: TRBJ2-3
cdr3_aa: CASSLEIAGTDTQYF

v_call: TRBV18
d_call: .
j_call: .
cdr3_aa: CASSPERFHEQYF